One T cell receptor (beta chain) is described in this entry. Its antigen is currently unknown. Germline CDR1 reads SGHKS; CDR2 reads YYEKEE (reference sequence). V gave up 0 bases and J gave up 6 bases, with 7 bases separating them. The length of the CDR3 is 13 residues. The source of the sample is a study of shared clonotypes between healthy human individuals. General study findings and limits: Generation probability values for non-shared clonotypes were lower than those for clonotypes shared by all four donors.

Assay used: immunoSEQ multiplex PCR; TCRdb lists only in-frame clones, some missing. Among hundreds of thousands of clones listed, roughly 72% were seen once. The rearrangement links TRBV5-5 to TRBJ2-4; D gene unclear. This clonotype was sampled from a woman aged 25 to 39 in good health. The sample was memory CD4+ T cells sorted from blood. Subset defined: CD45RA-negative fraction. The CDR3 coding sequence is TGTGCCAGCAGCTTGGTGACGGGAAACATTCAGTACTTC. It encodes CASSLVTGNIQYF.